The entry below gives a single TCR beta chain sequence along with its context. This sample is drawn from a study of CD8+ T cells in alopecia areata. Study details: Patients given treatment had severity scored by the percentage of scalp area affected.

TCR sequencing used cDNA made by reverse transcription of extracted RNA. Produced via immunoSEQ multiplex PCR; TCRdb's table is partial and in-frame only. Of about 100,000 clones listed, approximately 63% were seen once; the top ten hold roughly 17%. Treatment specified: oral pan-JAK inhibitor, 5-10 mg twice daily. Germline loops: CDR1 SEHNR, CDR2 FQNEAQ (reference sequence). The CDR3 contains 13 residues. Trimming shortened V by 3 bases and J by 2 bases, and 6 bases separated the two germline ends. This clonotype was obtained from a human donor with alopecia areata. This material consisted of CD8+ T cells sorted from blood, taken around week 55, from a patient treated with tofacitinib. The chain combines TRBV7-9 with TRBJ2-3; a weak D match, TRBD1 (5 bases). The CDR3 DNA is TGTGCCAGCAGCTTGGACAACACAGATACGCAGTATTTT. This sequence encodes CASSLDNTDTQYF.